The 17 T cell receptor beta chains below were found in one sample sequenced in a study of T-cell reconstitution after alpha-beta-depleted transplantation in children. Unique molecular identifiers featured in how the TCRbeta library was prepared. TCRdb redid the calling of the PCR reads with MiXCR, one entry per CDR3 protein. This sample has 250,000 to 300,000 distinct CDR3 sequences, with about 7.3% found just once. Study-wide points: T-cell counts and diversity at one year post-transplant came mainly from newly produced T cells.

For these receptors, no antigen is known. The material sequenced was peripheral blood, taken 360 days after TCRalphabeta/CD19-depleted stem cell transplant. The receptors were gathered from a female patient aged 2-10 years who had a stem cell transplant for Fanconi anemia, so the T cells may come from the graft donor.

This clonotype was detected many times. This chain connects TRBV7-9 to TRBJ2-7, with no clear D. Trimming pared 3 bases from V and 3 bases from J, leaving 9 bases between. The CDR3 contains 13 residues. Germline values: CDR1 SEHNR, CDR2 FQNEAQ (reference sequence). The CDR3 nucleotides read TGTGCCAGCAGCTTGGGGTCTTACTACGAGCAGTACTTC. Translated, it gives CASSLGSYYEQYF.

CDR3 DNA: TGTGCCAGCAGTTCAGGGGGCGACTATGGCTACACCTTC. Residues: CASSSGGDYGYTF. This chain links TRBV28 with TRBJ1-2, with TRBD1 matching 8 bases. CDR1 is MDHEN and CDR2 is SYDVKM in the germline V gene. CDR3 length: 13 residues. V gave up 4 bases and J gave up 3 bases; unmatched junction bases: 1.

This clonotype was counted only a few times. The gene calls are TRBV20-1 and TRBJ1-4; possible D gene TRBD1, 5 bases. Germline assignment: CDR1 DFQATT and CDR2 SNEGSKA (reference sequence). This CDR3 comprises 14 residues. V gave up 2 bases and J gave up 0 bases, with 7 bases separating them. CDR3 DNA sequence: TGCAGTGCTAGACCGACAGCAACTAATGAAAAACTGTTTTTT. Translated, it gives CSARPTATNEKLFF.

The rearrangement joins TRBV27 to TRBJ1-2, with a possible D match to TRBD1 (5 bases). This CDR3 spans 15 amino acids. Deletions cut 6 bases from V and 0 bases from J, with 14 bases between. The germline gives CDR1 MNHEY, CDR2 SMNVEV (reference sequence). CDR3 sequence (DNA): TGTGCCAGCAGCCTCGGGGGATTATCTAACTATGGCTACACCTTC. This gives the protein CASSLGGLSNYGYTF.

This clonotype has at least ten counts. The V and J genes are TRBV28 and TRBJ2-7, with D possibly TRBD1 on 5 matching bases. Germline V CDR1 and CDR2: MDHEN, SYDVKM. This CDR3 comprises 12 residues. Trimming removed 2 bases from V and 7 bases from J, with 9 bases in between. CDR3 sequence: CASSLSRTEQYF. The CDR3 DNA is TGTGCCAGCAGTTTAAGTCGGACAGAGCAGTACTTC. Variable domain in full (rest from reference TRBV28 and TRBJ2-7): DVKVTQSSRYLVKRTGEKVFLECVQDMDHENMFWYRQDPGLGLRLIYFSYDVKMKEKGDIPEGYSVSREKKERFSLILESASTNQTSMYLCASSLSRTEQYFGPGTRLTVT.

This clonotype was observed many times. The chain carries TRBV20-1 and TRBJ2-3; unclear D gene. The CDR3 spans 13 residues. Germline lookup yields CDR1 DFQATT and CDR2 SNEGSKA (reference sequence). Trimming left V 7 bases short and J 4 bases short, with 15 bases between. CDR3 coding DNA: TGCAGTGTTTACCATCCCAGTTCAGATACGCAGTATTTT. Amino acids: CSVYHPSSDTQYF.

This clonotype was counted at least ten times. The rearrangement joins TRBV18 to TRBJ2-2, with D uncertain. The CDR3 length is 14 residues. Between the trimmed V and J ends, which lost 5 bases and 7 bases, there was a span of 14 bases. In germline, CDR1 is KGHSH, CDR2 LQKENI. The CDR3, as DNA: TGTGCCAGCTCATCAAAAGACGTAGGCGGGGAGCTGTTTTTT. It translates to CASSSKDVGGELFF.

This clonotype occurred many times. The chain links TRBV7-8 to TRBJ2-5; D gene ambiguous. The V end was cut by 3 bases, the J end by 1 base, with 12 bases between. CDR3 length: 15 residues. Germline V lookup: CDR1 SGHVS, CDR2 FQNEAQ. CDR3 region: CASSLMGRGQETQYF. The DNA for the CDR3 is TGTGCCAGCAGCTTGATGGGAAGAGGCCAAGAGACCCAGTACTTC.

This clonotype was picked up many times. The chain recombines TRBV14 with TRBJ1-1; D uncertain. With 1 base removed from V and 6 bases from J, the gap between germline ends came to 12 bases. The CDR3 sequence is 14 residues long. In germline, CDR1 is SGHDN, CDR2 FVKESK. The CDR3 DNA follows: TGTGCCAGCAGCCAAGTCATGGGGTCTGCTGAAGCTTTCTTT. It codes for CASSQVMGSAEAFF.

This clonotype was recorded many times. This chain joins TRBV19 and TRBJ2-2; D is unresolved. This CDR3 is built from 13 residues. Germline values: CDR1 LNHDA, CDR2 SQIVND (reference sequence). Trimming cost V 6 bases and J 2 bases, with 7 bases left between them. The CDR3 sequence is CASSPDNTGELFF. DNA for the CDR3: TGTGCCAGTAGCCCGGACAACACCGGGGAGCTGTTTTTT.

This chain links TRBV3-1 with TRBJ2-1; 9 nucleotides line up with TRBD1. The CDR3 loop spans 15 amino acids. V lost 2 bases to trimming and J lost 8 bases; unmatched junction nucleotides: 7. Germline-derived CDR1 and CDR2 are LGHDT and YNNKEL (reference sequence). In DNA, the CDR3 is TGTGCCAGCAGCCAAAGGAACAGGGGGCATTATGAGCAGTTCTTC. Translation: CASSQRNRGHYEQFF.

This clonotype came up many times. As DNA, the CDR3 is TGTGCCACCAGTGATCCCCCCTGGGGACTAGCGGGAGAGACCCAGTACTTC. This translates into CATSDPPWGLAGETQYF. The chain employs TRBV24-1 and TRBJ2-5; TRBD2 aligns across 12 bases. Germline CDR1 and CDR2: KGHDR and SFDVKD. Unmatched junction bases numbered 8, after V lost 3 bases and J lost 4 bases. CDR3 size: 17 residues.

This clonotype was seen repeatedly, ten times or more. The chain carries TRBV6-4 and TRBJ2-4; 15 bases line up with TRBD2. V dropped 5 bases and J dropped 6; count of bases not matched to a gene: 14. This CDR3 region has 19 residues. The germline CDR1 and CDR2 sequences are MRHNA and SNTAGT. The CDR3 region has the DNA TGTGCCAGCAGTCGGACTAGCGGGAGGGGCGGGCGATCGGGAAACATTCAGTACTTC. Protein sequence: CASSRTSGRGGRSGNIQYF.

This clonotype was seen at least ten times. J is TRBJ1-1 and V is TRBV12-3 or TRBV12-4; 7 bases align to TRBD1. This CDR3 spans 16 amino acids. The ends lost 2 bases at V and 0 bases at J; junction bases unmatched: 6. DNA for the CDR3: TGTGCCAGCAGTTTACAACTGGGACAGATGAACACTGAAGCTTTCTTT. It is translated as CASSLQLGQMNTEAFF.

The chain combines TRBV12-3 or TRBV12-4 with TRBJ2-5, with 9 nucleotides matching TRBD1. The CDR3 is 17 residues long. Trimming cost V 11 bases and J 4 bases; bases outside gene matches: 20. CDR3: CAFSFAGTGFGRETQYF. CDR3 bases: TGTGCCTTCAGCTTTGCCGGGACAGGGTTCGGAAGAGAGACCCAGTACTTC.

This clonotype was picked up many times. The chain links TRBV10-3 to TRBJ2-7; TRBD1 matches at 7 bases. The CDR3 totals 12 residues. Germline V lookup: CDR1 ENHRY, CDR2 SYGVKD. Losses at the gene ends were 10 bases for V and 4 bases for J; bases not matched to a gene: 7. DNA of the CDR3: TGTGCCACTTCAGGGGGTGGTTACGAGCAGTACTTC. It translates to CATSGGGYEQYF.

This clonotype was observed a handful of times. J is TRBJ2-7 and V is TRBV5-1, with TRBD2 matching over 8 bases. The CDR3 extends over 17 amino acids. Losses at the gene ends were 5 bases for V and 2 bases for J; bases not matched to a gene: 15. In germline, CDR1 is SGHRS, CDR2 YFSETQ. The CDR3 sequence is CASSRTGGAGLAYEQYF. For the CDR3, the DNA is TGCGCCAGCAGTCGTACGGGAGGGGCGGGTTTGGCCTACGAGCAGTACTTC.